These 25 T cell receptor beta chains were all obtained from the same sample, sequenced in a study of blood T cell repertoires in COVID-19. The table came from immunoSEQ multiplex PCR; TCRdb's copy has only in-frame clones and leaves some out. Among about 210,000 clones listed, around 83% were seen once. The source material was peripheral blood. All receptors come from a woman between 45 and 60 years old with acute or convalescent COVID-19.

The chain uses TRBV5-4 and TRBJ2-5; D gene unclear. This CDR3 region has 12 residues. Trimming shortened V by 5 bases and J by 5 bases, and 10 bases separated the two germline ends. Per the germline V gene, CDR1 is SGHNT and CDR2 is YYREEE (reference sequence). The CDR3 DNA reads as TGTGCCAGCAGTTCTATGAGGGAGACCCAGTACTTC. This codes for CASSSMRETQYF.

This clone was recorded once. V gene TRBV19 combines with J gene TRBJ1-2; maybe TRBD1 (6 bases). The CDR3 has 15 amino acids. V gave up 5 bases and J gave up 4 bases, with 17 bases separating them. The germline gives CDR1 LNHDA, CDR2 SQIVND (reference sequence). The CDR3 coding sequence is TGTGCCAGTAGTGAGACAGGATTCCGAAGCTATGGCTACACCTTC. It specifies CASSETGFRSYGYTF.

The CDR3: CASSPSGGVINEQFF. CDR3 bases: TGTGCCAGCAGTCCCTCGGGAGGGGTTATTAATGAGCAGTTCTTC. This chain joins TRBV28 and TRBJ2-1; TRBD2 aligns across 8 bases. Trimming took 5 bases from V and 7 from J; bases not matched to a gene: 10. The CDR3 runs to 15 residues. Looked up from germline, CDR1 is MDHEN and CDR2 is SYDVKM.

V is TRBV19 and J is TRBJ2-4; 10 bases are shared with TRBD1. CDR3 size: 17 residues. The germline V gene has CDR1 LNHDA and CDR2 SQIVND (reference sequence). With V trimmed by 2 bases and J by 1 base, 5 bases remained unmatched. The CDR3 protein is CASSINAGQGAKNIQYF. The CDR3 region has the DNA TGTGCCAGTAGTATAAATGCGGGACAGGGGGCCAAAAACATTCAGTACTTC.

V gene TRBV5-1 combines with J gene TRBJ2-3; D perhaps matches TRBD1 (5 bases). V lost 2 bases and J lost 3, with 13 bases in between. Germline lookup yields CDR1 SGHRS and CDR2 YFSETQ. The CDR3 spans 15 residues. This CDR3 is CASSFSGPHTDTQYF. The CDR3 nucleotides are TGCGCCAGCAGCTTTTCAGGGCCCCATACAGATACGCAGTATTTT.

In the case of this clone: At one boundary the junction diverges from the germline segment, which might be a read error. The genes are TRBV7-7 and TRBJ1-1, with D maybe TRBD1 (5 bases). Germline CDR1 SSHAT, CDR2 FNYEAQ (reference sequence). The CDR3 is made up of 13 amino acids. The CDR3 DNA is TGTGCTAGCAGTACGGACACGAACACTGAAGCTTTCTTT. Translated, it gives CASSTDTNTEAFF.

The chain employs TRBV4-1 and TRBJ2-1; 15 nucleotides match TRBD2. Looked up from germline, CDR1 is MGHRA and CDR2 is YSYEKL. V was pared by 0 bases and J by 9 bases, with 6 bases of the junction left unmatched. The CDR3 covers 17 residues. In DNA, the CDR3 is TGCGCCAGCAGCCAAGAGCACGGGACTAGCGGGAGGCTTGAGCAGTTCTTC. It is translated as CASSQEHGTSGRLEQFF.

This chain links TRBV24-1 with TRBJ2-1, with 7 bases identical to TRBD1. The germline CDR1 and CDR2 sequences are KGHDR and SFDVKD. This CDR3 spans 15 amino acids. After removal of 4 bases from V and 0 bases from J, the junction contained 2 bases not matched to a gene. CDR3 region: CATSDTGVSYNEQFF. The CDR3 DNA reads as TGTGCCACCAGTGACACAGGGGTCTCCTACAATGAGCAGTTCTTC.

This sequence joins TRBV2 and TRBJ2-3; a possible D gene is TRBD1 (6 bases). Germline CDR1 SNHLY, CDR2 FYNNEI. Between the trimmed V and J ends, which lost 6 bases and 0 bases, there was a span of 10 bases. The CDR3 spans 14 residues. The CDR3 reads CASRDSSSTDTQYF. CDR3 DNA: TGTGCCAGCAGGGACAGTTCGAGCACAGATACGCAGTATTTT.

CDR3 loop: CASSPRELSIAGELFF. The CDR3 DNA sequence: TGTGCCAGCAGCCCCCGAGAGCTTAGTATCGCCGGGGAGCTGTTTTTT. This chain connects TRBV9 to TRBJ2-2; D remains ambiguous. CDR3 size: 16 residues. The germline V and J ends were trimmed by 4 bases and 6 bases, with 19 bases remaining between them. Germline CDR1 SGDLS, CDR2 YYNGEE.

The chain uses TRBV11-1 and TRBJ2-2, with 7 positions matching TRBD1. The trim removed 4 bases at V and 2 bases at J, leaving 7 bases unmatched. The CDR3 runs to 16 residues. The germline gives CDR1 SGHAT, CDR2 FQDESV (reference sequence). The chain's CDR3 is CASSSDRDSNTGELFF. The CDR3 nucleotides are TGTGCCAGCAGCTCAGACCGGGACAGTAACACCGGGGAGCTGTTTTTT.

This clone was counted between two and nine times. This chain uses TRBV27 with TRBJ2-1; a weak D match, TRBD2 (5 bases). This CDR3 spans 16 amino acids. In germline, CDR1 is MNHEY, CDR2 SMNVEV (reference sequence). The V and J ends lost 4 bases and 5 bases respectively, with 18 bases between them. The CDR3 sequence: CASSSGNHLAHNEQFF. For the CDR3, the DNA is TGTGCCAGCAGTTCGGGAAACCATCTAGCCCACAATGAGCAGTTCTTC.

The chain uses TRBV14 and TRBJ2-7; 8 bases map to TRBD2. The V gene end was trimmed by 6 bases and the J gene end by 4 bases; junction bases not matched to a gene: 8. The CDR3 has 14 amino acids. CDR1 and CDR2 from the germline V gene are SGHDN and FVKESK. Written as DNA, the CDR3 is TGTGCCAGCAGTAATAGCGGGAAAGTATACGAGCAGTACTTC. Its translation is CASSNSGKVYEQYF.

This chain connects TRBV15 to TRBJ2-7; 9 bases are a match to TRBD2. J was trimmed by 5 bases and V by 4 bases; bases with no gene match: 12. The V gene's germline CDR1 is LNHNV and CDR2 YYDKDF (reference sequence). There are 16 residues in the CDR3. CDR3 DNA: TGTGCCACCAGCAAACCGGGACTAGCCTCTGGTAACGAGCAGTACTTC. Its translation is CATSKPGLASGNEQYF.

The V and J genes are TRBV28 and TRBJ1-2, with 9 bases lining up with TRBD1. CDR1 is MDHEN, CDR2 SYDVKM, per germline. The ends lost 6 bases at V and 5 bases at J; junction bases unmatched: 10. This CDR3 spans 15 amino acids. The CDR3 DNA reads TGTGCCAGCAGGAAACTCCCGGGACAGGGTTATGGCTACACCTTC. It specifies CASRKLPGQGYGYTF.

This clone was seen a single time. The rearrangement joins TRBV24-1 to TRBJ2-2, with 9 bases lining up with TRBD1. The CDR3 covers 18 residues. V lost 3 bases to trimming and J lost 3 bases; unmatched junction nucleotides: 10. Germline values: CDR1 KGHDR, CDR2 SFDVKD. The CDR3 sequence is CATSDPPQGAWDTGELFF. The CDR3 bases are TGTGCCACCAGTGATCCCCCACAGGGGGCATGGGACACCGGGGAGCTGTTTTTT.

This clone was seen at least ten times. The V and J genes are TRBV28 and TRBJ2-7; 7 positions match TRBD1. The germline V gene encodes CDR1 MDHEN and CDR2 SYDVKM. The junction had 14 bases not matched to a gene; V was cut back by 3 bases and J by 3 bases. The CDR3 totals 17 residues. CDR3 protein: CASSLGQLRYNYYEQYF. The CDR3 region has the DNA TGTGCCAGCAGTTTGGGACAGTTGAGATACAATTACTACGAGCAGTACTTC.

This chain uses TRBV9 with TRBJ2-5; 7 nucleotides align to TRBD2. Germline lookup yields CDR1 SGDLS and CDR2 YYNGEE. This CDR3 comprises 14 residues. The V and J ends lost 6 bases and 3 bases, in that order; junction bases with no gene match: 8. The CDR3 here is CASTPRLAEETQYF. The CDR3 DNA sequence: TGTGCCAGCACCCCAAGACTAGCCGAAGAGACCCAGTACTTC.

The chain has TRBV23-1 and TRBJ2-4; 9 bases are a match to TRBD1. TRBV23-1 is noted as an ORF with a role that remains uncertain. The CDR3 sequence is 17 residues long. The V and J ends lost 4 bases and 0 bases, in that order; junction bases with no gene match: 7. This chain's CDR3 is CASSPGTGIQAKNIQYF. CDR3 nucleotide sequence: TGCGCCAGCAGTCCCGGGACAGGGATCCAAGCCAAAAACATTCAGTACTTC.

The chain recombines TRBV13 with TRBJ2-2, with D possibly TRBD2 on 7 matching bases. Germline values: CDR1 PRHDT, CDR2 FYEKMQ (reference sequence). Deletions cut 5 bases from V and 3 bases from J, with 16 bases between. The CDR3 covers 16 residues. The CDR3, as DNA: TGTGCCAGCAGCATGGGGAGGGGGATCGACACCGGGGAGCTGTTTTTT. As protein: CASSMGRGIDTGELFF.

The genes are TRBV7-2 and TRBJ1-2; 8 bases match TRBD1. V was clipped by 5 bases and J by 8 bases; unmatched bases: 10. The CDR3 covers 14 residues. CDR1 is SGHTA, CDR2 FQGNSA, per germline. The CDR3 DNA reads as TGTGCCAGCAGCGCTCGCCGGACAGGGTTGGGCTACACCTTC. This gives the protein CASSARRTGLGYTF.

This chain uses TRBV19 with TRBJ1-2; no definite D call. The V end was cut by 5 bases, the J end by 6 bases, with 22 bases between. CDR1 LNHDA and CDR2 SQIVND come from the germline V gene (reference sequence). This CDR3 spans 16 amino acids. In DNA form, the CDR3 reads TGTGCCAGTAGTCAATACGGAGGGCGGGTATATAATGGCTACACCTTC. Amino acids: CASSQYGGRVYNGYTF.

This clone was seen once. The chain has TRBV7-8 and TRBJ1-5; possible D gene TRBD1, 5 bases. Germline values: CDR1 SGHVS, CDR2 FQNEAQ. V was pared by 3 bases and J by 0 bases, with 15 bases between. The CDR3 extends over 17 amino acids. The CDR3 coding sequence is TGTGCCAGCAGCTTTAGCGGGGCGATAAATAGCAATCAGCCCCAGCATTTT. It codes for CASSFSGAINSNQPQHF.

This clone was counted between two and nine times. This chain links TRBV5-4 with TRBJ2-5; 8 bases align to TRBD2. CDR1 and CDR2 (germline): SGHNT, YYREEE (reference sequence). After removal of 9 bases from V and 2 bases from J, the junction contained 6 bases not matched to a gene. The CDR3 runs to 13 residues. The CDR3 spells CATGRGGQETQYF. CDR3 nucleotide sequence: TGTGCCACCGGTCGGGGGGGGCAAGAGACCCAGTACTTC.

This clone was seen once. The chain links TRBV24-1 to TRBJ2-5, with 8 bases fitting TRBD2. J lost 5 bases, V lost 3 bases, and 13 bases had no gene match. This CDR3 has 17 amino acids. CDR1 is KGHDR, CDR2 SFDVKD, per germline. CDR3 sequence reads: CATSDRAPGGERETQYF. The CDR3 bases are TGTGCCACCAGTGATAGGGCTCCCGGGGGGGAGAGGGAGACCCAGTACTTC.